This record looks at one T cell receptor beta chain sequence and its context. CDR3 size: 15 residues. V was shortened by 3 bases and J by 6 bases, with 17 bases between the two germline ends. The germline gives CDR1 SGHRS, CDR2 YFSETQ. Some clones are missing from TCRdb's copy, which holds only in-frame ones; the method was immunoSEQ multiplex PCR. The sample lists over 200,000 clones, over 70% occurring once. These data belong to a study of blood T cell repertoires in COVID-19. The TCR sequence derives from a woman over 75 with acute or convalescent COVID-19. V is TRBV5-1 and J is TRBJ2-3; the D gene is possibly TRBD2 (5 bases). Sequencing was carried out using peripheral blood. CDR3 residues: CASSSSGHKGDTQYF. In DNA form, the CDR3 reads TGCGCCAGCAGCTCCAGCGGTCACAAAGGGGATACGCAGTATTTT.